Included here is one TCR beta chain sequence, with context. This clone occurred once. This receptor's antigen is unknown. No clone much larger than this one lies a single base away; base qualities are absent. After removal of 2 bases from V and 7 bases from J, the junction retains 10 bases not matched to a gene. From cysteine to phenylalanine, the CDR3 is 15 amino acids long. Only CDR3 DNA is held: 45 bases, read in frame from base 1. Via the germline V gene (reference sequence), CDR1 is WNHNN and CDR2 SYGVQD. Reading the label with the study, this specimen's time point is: baseline before first vaccination. Vaccinee samples were obtained from the UK trials COV001 and COV002, which included a single-blind randomized controlled phase 2/3 trial of AZD1222 (ChAdOx1 nCoV-19) in healthy adults. Trial participant PBMC samples were collected at day 0 and day 28 after the second dose for TCRbeta chain sequencing.

This record comes from a study of T cell responses to AZD1222 COVID-19 vaccine (dated by TCRdb to the early 2020s). Regarding the study in general: AZD1222 recipients given second doses at about 4 weeks or at about 12 weeks were pooled, since spike-specific TCR depth and breadth were not found to differ between the two schedules. A total of 230 to 250 trial participants underwent TCR sequencing, of whom about 200 received two doses of AZD1222 and around 25 received two doses of the MenACWY control vaccine. Trial participants were enrolled by age into 18-55, 56-69 and 70-plus year subgroups, with roughly 150, 30 and 60 TCR-sequenced participants respectively. General findings and caveats noted by the study authors: Reportedly, almost half of the unique spike-specific TCRs recognized epitopes lying outside the regions that are mutated in the B.1.351 and B.1.1.7 variants. Participants were mostly white British, with more females than males. The authors suggested clonal diversity may have been underestimated. After two AZD1222 doses, both the breadth and the depth of spike-specific TCRs were significantly higher than at day 0 and than in MenACWY recipients. Vaccine-associated CD4 TCRs spanned the whole spike protein, with dominant responses in regions 160-218 and 743-854. Conclusions about previously exposed vaccinees were limited because only 5 or 6 AZD1222 recipients were SARS-CoV-2 seropositive at baseline. The 56-69-year group was small, and its depth increase did not reach significance, likely because of low power. Because no day 14 peak-response samples were available, the repertoires could be characterized only after the peak T cell response.

The CDR3 regions of human TCRbeta chains were analyzed by immunosequencing. Processing in the source paper ran as follows. TCRs in the repertoires were matched against a reference library of SARS-CoV-2-specific TCRs that had been generated with the MIRA antigen-specificity platform. Breadth meant the fraction of unique TCRs that were SARS-CoV-2-associated, whereas depth meant the fraction of total T cells that were SARS-CoV-2-associated. Each spike-specific TCR was assigned to its reactive spike region and to a CD4 or CD8 class using the MIRA data. Log10-transformed breadth and depth values were compared by one-way ANOVA with Sidak's multiple comparisons tests. TCRdb limited this immuneACCESS table to in-frame rearrangements with V and J called. A share of clones is missing; checked studies link under half to unresolved V genes, and the rest is unexplained. V and J calls plus clone size are reproduced from that table; the DNA served to infer D and trimming. For this sample there are 150,000 or so clones; 80% to 90% appear just once. 5% to 5.5% of the sample belongs to the ten largest clones.

This sequence originates from an adult in good health. The chain was built from TRBV10-1 and TRBJ2-7; 8 bases in the junction line up with TRBD1. Sequenced here: peripheral blood, sampled on day 0 of AZD1222 vaccination. For the CDR3, the sequence is CASSEGGQGAREQYF. The DNA is TGCGCCAGCAGTGAGGGGGGGCAGGGGGCGAGAGAGCAGTACTTC.